A selection of T cell receptor beta chains follows, all from one sample in a study of shared clonotypes between healthy human individuals. Sequenced by immunoSEQ multiplex PCR; TCRdb stores in-frame clones only, minus some. The sample lists some 2,500,000 clones, 85% to 95% occurring once. The sequenced sample was naive CD4+ T cells from PBMCs. The source is a man younger than 35 in good health. Some clones in this sample may be carry-over from other donors' samples. Each CDR3 is given without its conserved first and last residue. A D gene is named only where the DNA matches it firmly.

TRBV7-2	-	TRBJ2-7	ASSFRTGHEQY
TRBV11-2	TRBD2	TRBJ2-6	ASSPQLAATSGANVLT
TRBV6-6	TRBD1	TRBJ1-5	ASSYPQGDNQPQH
TRBV5-4	-	TRBJ2-7	ASSLDSRSYEQY
TRBV27	TRBD2	TRBJ2-1	ASSSAGGPYNEQF
TRBV21-1	-	TRBJ2-7	ASSKEGVNSELTFYEQY
TRBV5-4	-	TRBJ2-3	ASSFAIGGTDTQY
TRBV7-2	TRBD2	TRBJ2-3	ASSLVLAGGSTDTQY
TRBV11-3	-	TRBJ2-1	ASSLDGWDNEQF
TRBV4-2	-	TRBJ2-6	ASSQAAGSGANVLT
TRBV28	TRBD2	TRBJ2-1	ASNPGGIYNEQF
TRBV7-2	TRBD2	TRBJ2-5	ASSLGGRARETQY
TRBV27	-	TRBJ1-2	ASRSQVAFHGYT
TRBV6-1	-	TRBJ1-4	ASSGGRQPNEKLF
TRBV5-1	-	TRBJ1-1	ASSYPGTYEAF
TRBV7-3	-	TRBJ2-1	ASSTDRMNNEQF
TRBV18	-	TRBJ2-7	ASSPGHEQY
TRBV6-5	-	TRBJ2-3	ASSSPGLTQY
TRBV4-1	TRBD2	TRBJ2-3	ASSQPPGLAGGPDTQY
TRBV6-6	-	TRBJ1-1	ASSQQVNTEAF
TRBV28	-	TRBJ2-7	AILGRTSGEQY
TRBV19	TRBD2	TRBJ2-2	ASREGLGTTGELF
TRBV5-1	-	TRBJ2-2	ASSLGLTGELF
TRBV5-1	-	TRBJ1-1	ASSFGVGNTEAF
TRBV10-3	-	TRBJ1-1	AISDWPSQGNTEAF
TRBV6-1	-	TRBJ2-5	ASREVGGETQY
TRBV9	TRBD2	TRBJ2-5	ASSASGINQETQY
TRBV30	-	TRBJ1-5	AWGPTVSNQPQH
TRBV5-1	-	TRBJ2-2	ASSYRDTNTGELF
TRBV5-4	TRBD2	TRBJ2-7	ASSPGGGRSYYEQY
TRBV28	-	TRBJ2-7	ASSAGTHSRGREQY
TRBV10-3	TRBD2	TRBJ2-3	ATIQTTSGSSWDTQY
TRBV11-3	-	TRBJ2-7	ASSLGSSYEQY
TRBV15	-	TRBJ2-5	ATSRQGIETQY
TRBV7-2	-	TRBJ1-1	ASSFGRNREAF
TRBV28	-	TRBJ1-2	ASTQGNYGYT
TRBV19	-	TRBJ1-4	ASSTLGASRYNEKLF
TRBV5-1	-	TRBJ2-5	ASSLATAKETQY
TRBV30	TRBD1	TRBJ1-6	ACGDRLNSPLH
TRBV19	TRBD2	TRBJ2-3	ASSRLSSGRAADTQY
TRBV4-2	-	TRBJ2-3	ASSQDRGTDTQY
TRBV10-3	-	TRBJ1-4	AISPGQMNEKLF
TRBV5-1	TRBD1	TRBJ1-4	ASSPGQSSQNNEKLF
TRBV18	-	TRBJ1-1	ASSPIGGNTEAF
TRBV7-8	TRBD2	TRBJ2-2	ASSSYRGLAGEGGELF
TRBV4-1	TRBD2	TRBJ2-4	ASSHVGRVRLAKNIQY
TRBV5-1	TRBD1	TRBJ1-1	ASSTGTGNTEAF
TRBV9	TRBD1	TRBJ1-1	ASSATGTGNTEAF
TRBV7-9	-	TRBJ1-1	ASSQPPGNMAPEAF